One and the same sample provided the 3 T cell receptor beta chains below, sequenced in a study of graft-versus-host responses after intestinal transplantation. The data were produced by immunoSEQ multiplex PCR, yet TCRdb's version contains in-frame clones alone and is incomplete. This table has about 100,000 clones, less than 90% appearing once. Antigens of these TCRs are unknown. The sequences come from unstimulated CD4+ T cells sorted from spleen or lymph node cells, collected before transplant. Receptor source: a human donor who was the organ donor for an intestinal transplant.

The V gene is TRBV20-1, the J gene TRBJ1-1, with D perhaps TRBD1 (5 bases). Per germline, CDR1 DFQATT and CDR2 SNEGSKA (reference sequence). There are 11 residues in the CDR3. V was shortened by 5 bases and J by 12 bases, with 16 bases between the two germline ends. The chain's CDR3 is CSAPLSRAPFF. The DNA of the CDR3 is TGCAGTGCTCCCCTGAGCAGGGCACCTTTCTTT.

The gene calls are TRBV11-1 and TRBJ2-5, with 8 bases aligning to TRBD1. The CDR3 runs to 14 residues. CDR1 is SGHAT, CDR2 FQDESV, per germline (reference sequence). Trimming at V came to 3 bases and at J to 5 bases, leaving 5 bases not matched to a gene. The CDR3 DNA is TGTGCCAGCAGCTTGCGGACAGGGAAGGAGACCCAGTACTTC. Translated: CASSLRTGKETQYF.

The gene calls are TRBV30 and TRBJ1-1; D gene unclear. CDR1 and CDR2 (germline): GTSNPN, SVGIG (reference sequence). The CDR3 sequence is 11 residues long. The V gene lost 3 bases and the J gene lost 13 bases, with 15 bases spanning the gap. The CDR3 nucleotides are TGTGCCTGGAGGTCGGGTGAGAAGCTTTTCTTT. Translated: CAWRSGEKLFF.